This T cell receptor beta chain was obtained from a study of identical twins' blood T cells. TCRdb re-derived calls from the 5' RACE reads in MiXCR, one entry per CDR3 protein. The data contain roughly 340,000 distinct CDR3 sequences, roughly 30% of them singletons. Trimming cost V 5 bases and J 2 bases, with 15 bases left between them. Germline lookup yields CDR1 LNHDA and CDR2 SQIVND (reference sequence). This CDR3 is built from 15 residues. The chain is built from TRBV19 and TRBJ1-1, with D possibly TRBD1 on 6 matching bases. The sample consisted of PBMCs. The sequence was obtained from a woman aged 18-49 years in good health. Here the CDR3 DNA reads TGTGCCAGTAGTTCCGTAGACAGGAGCAACACTGAAGCTTTCTTT. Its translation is CASSSVDRSNTEAFF.